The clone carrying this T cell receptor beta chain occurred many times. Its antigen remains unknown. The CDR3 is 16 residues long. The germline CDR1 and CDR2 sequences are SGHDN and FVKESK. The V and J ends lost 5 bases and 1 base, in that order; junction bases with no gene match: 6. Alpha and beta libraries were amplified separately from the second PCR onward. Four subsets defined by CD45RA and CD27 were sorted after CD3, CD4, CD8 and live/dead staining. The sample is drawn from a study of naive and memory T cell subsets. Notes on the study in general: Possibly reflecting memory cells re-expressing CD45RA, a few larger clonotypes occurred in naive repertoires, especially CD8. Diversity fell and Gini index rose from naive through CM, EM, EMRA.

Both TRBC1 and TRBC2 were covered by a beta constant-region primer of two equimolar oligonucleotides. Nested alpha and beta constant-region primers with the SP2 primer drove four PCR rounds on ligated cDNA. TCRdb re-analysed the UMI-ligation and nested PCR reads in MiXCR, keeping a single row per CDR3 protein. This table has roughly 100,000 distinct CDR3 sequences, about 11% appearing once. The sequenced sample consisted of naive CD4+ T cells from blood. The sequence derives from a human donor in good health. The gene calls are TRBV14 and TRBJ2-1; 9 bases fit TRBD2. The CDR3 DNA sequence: TGTGCCAGCAGCTTATCGGGACTAGCTTCCTACAATGAGCAGTTCTTC. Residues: CASSLSGLASYNEQFF.